A selection of T cell receptor beta chains follows, all from one sample in a study of vaccination and CD4 T cells after COVID-19. Each CDR3 protein gets one entry after TCRdb re-called the PCR reads with MiXCR. The sample yields nearly 10,000 distinct CDR3 sequences, over 30% seen once. Antigen specificity for these receptors is unknown. Source material: CD4+ T cells from blood, cultured in vitro. Receptors originate from a human donor in good health. The CDR3 runs from the conserved cysteine through the conserved F or W. A D gene is named only where the DNA matches it firmly. A clone size is listed for some rows: how often the clone was seen (once, few, many), or a class if it is expanded.

j_call: TRBJ1-5; clone_size: .; v_call: TRBV20-1; d_call: TRBD1; cdr3_nt: TGCAGTGCTAGGGACAGGGGGCGCGGGAGCAATCAGCCCCAGCATTTT; cdr3_aa: CSARDRGRGSNQPQHF
j_call: TRBJ1-1; clone_size: .; v_call: TRBV7-9; d_call: .; cdr3_nt: TGTGCCAGCAGCTTAGCGCAGTACACTGAAGCTTTCTTT; cdr3_aa: CASSLAQYTEAFF
j_call: TRBJ2-5; clone_size: .; v_call: TRBV4-1; d_call: TRBD2; cdr3_nt: TGCGCCAGCAGCCAAGGGATAGCGGGAGGATTAGAGACCCAGTACTTC; cdr3_aa: CASSQGIAGGLETQYF
j_call: TRBJ1-4; clone_size: few; v_call: TRBV20-1; d_call: .; cdr3_nt: TGCAGTGCTAGTATCAGGGCTAATGAAAAACTGTTTTTT; cdr3_aa: CSASIRANEKLFF
j_call: TRBJ1-1; clone_size: .; v_call: TRBV7-2; d_call: TRBD1; cdr3_nt: TGTGCCAGCAGCACGACAACAGGGGGCGGAACTGAAGCTTTCTTT; cdr3_aa: CASSTTTGGGTEAFF
j_call: TRBJ1-2; clone_size: few; v_call: TRBV27; d_call: TRBD1; cdr3_nt: TGTGCCAGCAGTTTCGGGACAGGGTGGTCGGGTGGCTACACCTTC; cdr3_aa: CASSFGTGWSGGYTF
j_call: TRBJ1-5; clone_size: few; v_call: TRBV20-1; d_call: .; cdr3_nt: TGCAGTGCGGGAGGTGGTGGGGGCCATCAGCCCCAGCATTTT; cdr3_aa: CSAGGGGGHQPQHF
j_call: TRBJ1-4; clone_size: .; v_call: TRBV20-1; d_call: TRBD1; cdr3_nt: TGCAGTGCTTACAGGGGGGGAGAAAAACTGTTTTTT; cdr3_aa: CSAYRGGEKLFF
j_call: TRBJ1-4; clone_size: .; v_call: TRBV20-1; d_call: TRBD1; cdr3_nt: TGCAGTGCTAGAGATTCGGGACAGGCTAATGAAAAACTGTTTTTT; cdr3_aa: CSARDSGQANEKLFF
j_call: TRBJ1-3; clone_size: few; v_call: TRBV19; d_call: TRBD1; cdr3_nt: TGTGCCAGTAGACGGGACAGCAACTCTGGAAACACCATATATTTT; cdr3_aa: CASRRDSNSGNTIYF
j_call: TRBJ1-2; clone_size: few; v_call: TRBV7-9; d_call: .; cdr3_nt: TGTGCCAGCAGCCTTGACAGCTATGGCTACACCTTC; cdr3_aa: CASSLDSYGYTF
j_call: TRBJ2-1; clone_size: .; v_call: TRBV19; d_call: TRBD1; cdr3_nt: TGTGCCACCTTAGCCGGGACAGCAAACAATGAGCAGTTCTTC; cdr3_aa: CATLAGTANNEQFF
j_call: TRBJ1-2; clone_size: .; v_call: TRBV7-2; d_call: .; cdr3_nt: TGTGCCAGCAGCTTAGTCTCAGGGTATGGCTACACCTTC; cdr3_aa: CASSLVSGYGYTF
j_call: TRBJ1-2; clone_size: .; v_call: TRBV6-1; d_call: TRBD1; cdr3_nt: TGTGCCAGCACATCAGGGGGACACTATGGCTACACCTTC; cdr3_aa: CASTSGGHYGYTF
j_call: TRBJ2-2; clone_size: few; v_call: TRBV6-1; d_call: TRBD1; cdr3_nt: TGTGCCAGCAGCCGGGACAGGGTGACCGGGGAGCTGTTTTTT; cdr3_aa: CASSRDRVTGELFF
j_call: TRBJ1-6; clone_size: few; v_call: TRBV7-9; d_call: TRBD1; cdr3_nt: TGTGCCAGCAGCCTCACAGGGGCTGGTGGTAATTCACCCCTCCACTTT; cdr3_aa: CASSLTGAGGNSPLHF